The rows below give T cell receptor beta chains drawn from one sample of a study of blood T cell repertoires in COVID-19. Repertoires were generated with immunoSEQ multiplex PCR, while TCRdb's copy carries only in-frame clones and drops some. The sample consists of hundreds of thousands of clones, 70% to 75% of them appearing once. The sample comprised peripheral blood. The receptors stem from a woman older than 75 with acute or convalescent COVID-19. Both conserved end residues are part of each CDR3. Fields, in order: D gene, J gene, V gene, clone size, CDR3 DNA, CDR3 protein. A D gene is named only where the DNA matches it firmly. A row's size may be missing; if present it is once, few, many or a size class.

>TRBD1|TRBJ1-5|TRBV9|-
TGTGCCAGCAGCGCGGGACAGCTCAATCAGCCCCAGCATTTT
CASSAGQLNQPQHF
>TRBD1|TRBJ1-2|TRBV5-1|-
TGCGCCAGCAGGATCCGGGACAGGGCTGGCTACACCTTC
CASRIRDRAGYTF
>-|TRBJ1-2|TRBV28|many
TGTGCCACCTCGGGGGGGGCAAGGCACTATGGCTACACCTTC
CATSGGARHYGYTF
>-|TRBJ1-1|TRBV21-1|-
TGTGCCAGCAGCAAACGTCGGGTGAACACTGAAGCTTTCTTT
CASSKRRVNTEAFF
>TRBD2|TRBJ2-2|TRBV5-1|-
TGCGCCAGCAGCTTGGCGGGGGGTCCTTTGAACACCGGGGAGCTGTTTTTT
CASSLAGGPLNTGELFF
>-|TRBJ2-1|TRBV25-1|-
TGTGCCAGCACTATAGACAAGACCCTAATCTACAATGAGCAGTTCTTC
CASTIDKTLIYNEQFF
>TRBD2|TRBJ2-2|TRBV5-4|-
TGTGCCAGCAGTAAGCTAGCGGAAAACACCGGGGAGCTGTTTTTT
CASSKLAENTGELFF
>TRBD2|TRBJ2-1|TRBV29-1|-
TGCAGCGTTGCGAGCGGGAGGTCCTACAATGAGCAGTTCTTC
CSVASGRSYNEQFF
>-|TRBJ2-3|TRBV5-5|-
TGTGCCAGCAGCTTTTTTCCCAGCGGGGATACGCAGTATTTT
CASSFFPSGDTQYF
>-|TRBJ1-2|TRBV2|-
TGTGCCAGCAGTGAACGGGGGGCTTACTATGGCTACACCTTC
CASSERGAYYGYTF
>TRBD2|TRBJ2-2|TRBV6-1|-
TGTGCCAGCAGTGCCGCTAGCGGAGCGAACACCGGGGAGCTGTTTTTT
CASSAASGANTGELFF
>TRBD1|TRBJ2-3|TRBV5-1|few
TGCGCCAGCAGCTTGGCCACAGGGGGAGGCACAGATACGCAGTATTTT
CASSLATGGGTDTQYF
>TRBD1|TRBJ1-1|TRBV11-3|-
TGTGCCAGCAGCTTAAATCCTGGGACAGGCCAATGGTTT
CASSLNPGTGQWF
>TRBD1|TRBJ1-5|TRBV15|-
TGTGCCACCAGCAGAGATCGGGACAGTCTTAATCAGCCCCAGCATTTT
CATSRDRDSLNQPQHF
>-|TRBJ2-7|TRBV2|-
TGTGCCAGCAGTGCAATATCGACAGGACTGACCTACGAGCAGTACTTC
CASSAISTGLTYEQYF
>TRBD1|TRBJ1-6|TRBV6-5|-
TGTGCCAGCAGTAGGACAGGGCGTTCACCCCTCCACTTT
CASSRTGRSPLHF
>-|TRBJ2-1|TRBV9|-
TGTGCCAGCAGCGTAGCTGCGGGAAACAATGAGCAGTTCTTC
CASSVAAGNNEQFF
>-|TRBJ1-2|TRBV3-1/TRBV3-2|-
TGTGCCAGCAGCCAAGGCCAGCGGACCGGGCGCCGCTATGGCTACACCTTC
CASSQGQRTGRRYGYTF
>-|TRBJ2-5|TRBV7-3|-
TGTGCCAGCAGCTTAACCACCGGGACTTCGTCAGGGACCCAGTACTTC
CASSLTTGTSSGTQYF
>TRBD1|TRBJ1-6|TRBV6-6|-
TGTGCCAGCATACTTGGAGGGGGCAGGGGAAATTCACCCCTCCACTTT
CASILGGGRGNSPLHF
>-|TRBJ1-2|TRBV5-1|-
TGCGCCAGCAGCGATGACGGACTCTATGGCTACACCTTC
CASSDDGLYGYTF
>-|TRBJ1-5|TRBV5-4|few
TGTGCCAGCAGCTTAGCTGGAGGCAATCAGCCCCAGCATTTT
CASSLAGGNQPQHF